One sample yielded the 32 T cell receptor beta chains listed below, sequenced in a study of blood T cells in healthy people across ages (dated by TCRdb to about 2015). The protocol used for the library was 5' RACE. This sample was sequenced with an Illumina HiSeq 2500. A second 7 to 11 cycle PCR used a sample-barcoded 5' primer and a J-beta primer mix. In TCRdb, the public reads were trimmed at Q25 with fastp and aligned with MiXCR, with productive beta chains retained. Rows matching on CDR3 protein sequence are summarized as one entry with the most common DNA and genes. Present in this sample are 730,000 or so distinct CDR3 sequences, 35% to 50% of which were seen just once. The ten largest clones take up 30% of the sample. Sequenced material: blood. Receptor source: a man of 80 years or more in good health.

The chain links TRBV5-1 to TRBJ2-4, with D perhaps TRBD1 or TRBD2 (6 bases each). This CDR3 region has 14 residues. Trimming shortened V by 2 bases and J by 13 bases, and 19 bases separated the two germline ends. Germline V lookup: CDR1 SGHRS, CDR2 YFSETQ. The CDR3 nucleotides read TGCGCCAGCAGCTTCGGGGGCTCCCACAATGAGCAGTACTTC. Protein sequence: CASSFGGSHNEQYF.

The sample holds a few counts of this clonotype. The V gene is TRBV12-3 or TRBV12-4, the J gene TRBJ2-1; the D gene is possibly TRBD1 (6 bases). The CDR3 consists of 16 residues. V lost 6 bases to trimming and J lost 1 base, with 16 bases between them. The CDR3, as DNA: TGTGCCAGCAGCCCTATCGACAGGCGGTCCTACAATGAGCAGTTCTTC. Translation gives CASSPIDRRSYNEQFF.

This chain uses TRBV7-2 with TRBJ2-5; the match to TRBD2 covers 7 bases. The CDR3 runs to 14 residues. Trimming at V came to 5 bases and at J to 9 bases, leaving 12 bases not matched to a gene. Germline V gene lookup returns CDR1 SGHTA and CDR2 FQGNSA. CDR3 amino acids: CASSLGGGDEAQYF. CDR3 in DNA: TGTGCCAGCAGCCTAGGTGGGGGGGATGAGGCCCAGTACTTC.

This clonotype was observed a few times. This chain links TRBV4-3 with TRBJ2-1, with 11 bases fitting TRBD2. The length of the CDR3 is 17 residues. Trimming took 0 bases from V and 7 from J; bases not matched to a gene: 8. The germline V gene has CDR1 LGHNA and CDR2 YSLEER. CDR3 loop: CASSQDLTSGEGNEQFF. The CDR3 DNA reads as TGCGCCAGCAGCCAAGATCTGACTAGCGGGGAGGGAAATGAGCAGTTCTTC.

This clonotype was seen more than once but under ten times. The V call is TRBV15, the J call TRBJ2-1; D is uncertain. The germline V gene has CDR1 LNHNV and CDR2 YYDKDF (reference sequence). The V end was cut by 1 base, the J end by 5 bases, with 6 bases between. This CDR3 has 13 amino acids. The CDR3 bases are TGTGCCACCAGCAGAGGGCTAAACAATGAGCAGTTCTTC. Translating it yields CATSRGLNNEQFF.

To note about this clonotype: A much larger clone lies one base from this, so it may be a read error. The gene calls are TRBV29-1 and TRBJ2-7; no firm D call. Trimming removed 4 bases at V and 2 bases at J, with 12 bases between. The CDR3 runs to 13 residues. CDR1 SQVTM and CDR2 ANQGSEA come from the germline V gene. The CDR3 region is CSVAAWSAYEQYF. The DNA of the CDR3 is TGCAGCGTTGCTGCCTGGTCAGCCTACGAGCAGTACTTC.

V and J are TRBV7-2 and TRBJ1-5; D remains unclear. This CDR3 contains 14 residues. Germline V CDR1 and CDR2: SGHTA, FQGNSA. Deletions cut 5 bases from V and 2 bases from J, with 10 bases between. This chain's CDR3 is CASSTHVGNQPQHF. The CDR3 region has the DNA TGTGCCAGCAGCACCCACGTTGGCAATCAGCCCCAGCATTTT. Looking up the rest from reference TRBV7-2 and TRBJ1-5 gives the full variable domain: GAGVSQSPSNKVTEKGKDVELRCDPISGHTALYWYRQSLGQGLEFLIYFQGNSAPDKSGLPSDRFSAERTGGSVSTLTIQRTQQEDSAVYLCASSTHVGNQPQHFGDGTRLSIL.

The chain uses TRBV20-1 and TRBJ2-5, with 7 nucleotides matching TRBD2. The J segment lost 3 bases and the V segment lost 5 bases, leaving 15 bases of the junction unmatched. Germline CDR1 DFQATT, CDR2 SNEGSKA (reference sequence). The CDR3 totals 16 residues. The CDR3 bases are TGCAGTGCTGGGGACTATGTGGTCGGGACTAAAGAGACCCAGTACTTC. Its protein product is CSAGDYVVGTKETQYF.

The J gene is TRBJ2-7, the V gene TRBV5-1; 7 bases match TRBD1. From germline, CDR1 is SGHRS and CDR2 YFSETQ. With 4 bases clipped from V and 0 bases from J, the junction kept 19 bases outside the gene matches. The CDR3 runs 19 residues. The CDR3 region has the DNA TGCGCCAGCAGCCGCGACAGGGCACACAAAACAAAGAGCTCCTACGAGCAGTACTTC. Its protein product is CASSRDRAHKTKSSYEQYF.

The chain recombines TRBV6-5 with TRBJ1-5; D uncertain. The CDR3 has 12 residues. V lost 2 bases and J 5 bases, leaving 4 bases between the germline ends. Germline loops: CDR1 MNHEY, CDR2 SVGAGI. The CDR3 loop is CASSYRDQPQHF. CDR3 sequence (DNA): TGTGCCAGCAGTTACAGGGATCAGCCCCAGCATTTT.

The chain couples TRBV4-3 to TRBJ1-3, with D hard to call. From germline, CDR1 is LGHNA and CDR2 YSLEER. This CDR3 region has 18 residues. Trimming removed 5 bases at V and 0 bases at J, with 20 bases between. CDR3 amino acids: CASSSSTDLRISGNTIYF. The CDR3 DNA reads TGCGCCAGCAGCTCCAGTACGGACTTGCGTATCTCTGGAAACACCATATATTTT.

The chain's CDR3 is CSARFLEGGPDTQYF. CDR3 sequence (DNA): TGCAGTGCTAGATTCCTAGAGGGGGGGCCAGATACGCAGTATTTT. This rearrangement joins TRBV20-1 to TRBJ2-3, with a weak D call TRBD2 (7 bases). The V gene lost 2 bases and the J gene lost 4 bases, with 16 bases spanning the gap. The length of the CDR3 is 15 residues. Germline-derived CDR1 and CDR2 are DFQATT and SNEGSKA (reference sequence).

The chain couples TRBV20-1 to TRBJ2-1, with TRBD2 identical over 13 bases. Trimming removed 7 bases from V and 7 bases from J; junction bases left unmatched: 7. Germline loops: CDR1 DFQATT, CDR2 SNEGSKA (reference sequence). CDR3 length: 14 amino acids. The CDR3: CSDRATSGGNEQFF. DNA of the CDR3: TGCAGTGACAGAGCGACTAGCGGGGGGAATGAGCAGTTCTTC.

This chain joins TRBV27 and TRBJ1-6; D is unclear. Germline CDR1 is MNHEY and CDR2 is SMNVEV (reference sequence). Trimming left V 3 bases short and J 7 bases short, with 16 bases between. The CDR3 totals 16 residues. The CDR3 coding sequence is TGTGCCAGCAGTTTGGGAGAAATTCCGCAAAATTCACCCCTCCACTTT. Protein sequence: CASSLGEIPQNSPLHF.

This chain uses TRBV4-2 with TRBJ2-5; 13 bases are shared with TRBD2. The CDR3 consists of 20 residues. Trimming removed 4 bases from V and 5 bases from J; junction bases left unmatched: 19. Germline CDR1 LGHNA, CDR2 YNFKEQ. The DNA of the CDR3 is TGTGCCAGCAGCCCCGGACAGGGGACTACGGGACTAGCGGGAAGGGAGACCCAGTACTTC. Its protein is CASSPGQGTTGLAGRETQYF.

This clonotype was detected only a few times. The V call is TRBV7-9, the J call TRBJ2-6; D not resolved. This CDR3 comprises 15 residues. V was shortened by 8 bases and J by 0 bases, with 11 bases between the two germline ends. Germline CDR1 reads SEHNR; CDR2 reads FQNEAQ (reference sequence). The CDR3 is CASPRYSSGANVLTF. CDR3 in DNA: TGTGCCAGCCCACGGTATAGCTCTGGGGCCAACGTCCTGACTTTC. The full variable domain, with the rest looked up from reference TRBV7-9 and TRBJ2-6, is DTGVSQNPRHKITKRGQNVTFRCDPISEHNRLYWYRQTLGQGPEFLTYFQNEAQLEKSRLLSDRFSAERPKGSFSTLEIQRTEQGDSAMYLCASPRYSSGANVLTFGAGSRLTVL.

J is TRBJ2-3 and V is TRBV7-2, with TRBD2 matching 7 bases. This CDR3 spans 19 amino acids. Germline values: CDR1 SGHTA, CDR2 FQGNSA. J lost 0 bases, V lost 3 bases, and 15 bases had no gene match. The DNA of the CDR3 is TGTGCCAGCAGCTTGGGCCCGGGGAGGGGCCTAGGCAGCACAGATACGCAGTATTTT. It specifies CASSLGPGRGLGSTDTQYF.

This clonotype has just a few counts. The CDR3 nucleotides read TGTGCCAGCAGCTACTCCGGGACAGGGGATCGGTATGGCTACACCTTC. Its protein is CASSYSGTGDRYGYTF. V usage is TRBV9 and J usage is TRBJ1-2, with 10 bases identical to TRBD1. This CDR3 is built from 16 residues. In germline, CDR1 is SGDLS, CDR2 YYNGEE. V lost 4 bases and J lost 5; bases outside the gene matches: 11.

The rearrangement links TRBV5-1 to TRBJ2-1; 10 positions match TRBD2. Germline trimming cut 3 bases from V and 9 bases from J; bases unmatched to any gene: 9. This CDR3 region has 15 residues. Germline CDR1 is SGHRS and CDR2 is YFSETQ. CDR3 nucleotides: TGCGCCAGCAGCTCCGGGACTAGCGTAGCTGTTGAGCAGTTCTTC. Translation gives CASSSGTSVAVEQFF.

The chain combines TRBV12-3 or TRBV12-4 with TRBJ2-7; D may match TRBD1 or TRBD2 (6 bases each). The CDR3 is 15 residues long. V was clipped by 4 bases and J by 2 bases, with 15 bases between them. In DNA form, the CDR3 reads TGTGCCAGCAGTTCAAGGAGGGGGTCTACCTACGAGCAGTACTTC. Translating gives CASSSRRGSTYEQYF.

This clonotype occurred many times. The rearrangement joins TRBV29-1 to TRBJ2-7; 7 positions match TRBD1. Germline lookup yields CDR1 SQVTM and CDR2 ANQGSEA. J was trimmed by 0 bases and V by 5 bases; bases with no gene match: 4. The CDR3 loop spans 13 amino acids. Here the CDR3 DNA reads TGCAGCGTTCGACAGGGTGTCTCCTACGAGCAGTACTTC. Protein product: CSVRQGVSYEQYF.

This clonotype has more than one count but fewer than ten. The chain recombines TRBV5-6 with TRBJ2-3; possibly TRBD1 for D (6 bases). Trimming cost V 4 bases and J 3 bases, with 18 bases left between them. This CDR3 has 16 residues. Germline V gene data show CDR1 as SGHDT and CDR2 as YYEEEE. The CDR3 protein is CASSQIQGVWTDTQYF. CDR3 DNA: TGTGCCAGCAGCCAGATACAGGGTGTTTGGACAGATACGCAGTATTTT.

The chain combines TRBV27 with TRBJ2-3, with D perhaps matching TRBD2 (5 bases). The CDR3 contains 14 residues. The ends were cut back, 3 bases at V and 4 bases at J, with 11 bases in the middle. Germline-derived CDR1 and CDR2 are MNHEY and SMNVEV (reference sequence). CDR3 sequence reads: CASSFVGASDTQYF. The CDR3 coding sequence is TGTGCCAGCAGTTTCGTGGGAGCATCAGATACGCAGTATTTT.

This clonotype was detected once. The chain is built from TRBV30 and TRBJ1-1; D unclear. CDR1 and CDR2 (germline): GTSNPN, SVGIG (reference sequence). The CDR3 is 13 amino acids. The ends were cut back, 0 bases at V and 0 bases at J, with 5 bases in the middle. This chain's CDR3 is CAWSVSMNTEAFF. In DNA form, the CDR3 reads TGTGCCTGGAGTGTATCGATGAACACTGAAGCTTTCTTT. Together with reference TRBV30 and TRBJ1-1, the CDR3 gives the full variable domain: SQTIHQWPATLVQPVGSPLSLECTVEGTSNPNLYWYRQAAGRGLQLLFYSVGIGQISSEVPQNLSASRPQDRQFILSSKKLLLSDSGFYLCAWSVSMNTEAFFGQGTRLTVV.

This clonotype has more than one count but fewer than ten. The chain links TRBV20-1 to TRBJ2-4, with 8 bases identical to TRBD2. The better agreement between TRBJ2-7 and the DNA end casts doubt on the J call. CDR3 size: 16 residues. In germline, CDR1 is DFQATT, CDR2 SNEGSKA (reference sequence). The CDR3 is CSARFPTSGGSYEQYF. CDR3 DNA sequence: TGCAGTGCTAGATTTCCCACTAGCGGAGGCTCCTACGAGCAGTACTTC.

With respect to this clonotype: An end of the junction differs from the germline gene, which may be a read error. The V call is TRBV4-3, the J call TRBJ2-7, with D tentatively TRBD1 (5 bases). Judging by the DNA end, TRBJ2-5 fits better; the J call may be wrong. The germline gives CDR1 LGHNA, CDR2 YSLEER. This CDR3 contains 14 residues. This CDR3 reads CASIQDLGVETQYF. The CDR3 bases are TGCGCCAGCATCCAAGATTTAGGGGTTGAGACCCAGTACTTC.

The chain links TRBV20-1 to TRBJ2-7; the D gene is possibly TRBD2 (6 bases). The germline V gene has CDR1 DFQATT and CDR2 SNEGSKA (reference sequence). There are 13 residues in the CDR3. V lost 0 bases to trimming and J lost 0 bases, with 6 bases between them. CDR3 nucleotides: TGCAGTGCTAGAGATAGCGGCTCCTACGAGCAGTACTTC. Translated: CSARDSGSYEQYF.

This chain links TRBV12-3 or TRBV12-4 with TRBJ1-6; D not resolved. The germline V and J ends were trimmed by 6 bases and 0 bases, with 12 bases remaining between them. CDR3 length: 16 residues. The CDR3 DNA is TGTGCCAGCAGGCGGGGTGAGACCTCCTATAATTCACCCCTCCACTTT. It codes for CASRRGETSYNSPLHF.

The genes are TRBV29-1 and TRBJ1-1; 8 bases map to TRBD1. The CDR3 has 13 amino acids. The V gene end was trimmed by 7 bases and the J gene end by 0 bases; junction bases not matched to a gene: 4. Per the germline V gene, CDR1 is SQVTM and CDR2 is ANQGSEA. The CDR3 nucleotides read TGCAGCGCTTGGACAGGGTTGAACACTGAAGCTTTCTTT. Amino acid sequence: CSAWTGLNTEAFF.

This clonotype was detected only a few times. The genes are TRBV29-1 and TRBJ2-3; 8 positions agree with TRBD1. The V gene's germline CDR1 is SQVTM and CDR2 ANQGSEA. The CDR3 spans 13 residues. Trimming at V came to 7 bases and at J to 0 bases, leaving 3 bases not matched to a gene. CDR3 in amino acids: CSDRTGSTDTQYF. The CDR3 nucleotides are TGCAGCGACAGGACAGGGAGCACAGATACGCAGTATTTT.

V usage is TRBV6-1 and J usage is TRBJ2-2; D is possibly TRBD1 or TRBD2 (5 bases each). Germline-derived CDR1 and CDR2 are MNHNS and SASEGT. The ends were cut back, 6 bases at V and 5 bases at J, with 19 bases in the middle. This CDR3 region has 16 residues. CDR3 residues: CASRPGALRGTGELFF. Here the CDR3 DNA reads TGTGCCAGCAGACCTGGAGCCCTGAGGGGAACCGGGGAGCTGTTTTTT.

J is TRBJ2-7 and V is TRBV9, with no clear D. The CDR3 totals 15 residues. CDR1 is SGDLS and CDR2 is YYNGEE in the germline V gene. V was shortened by 0 bases and J by 5 bases, with 15 bases between the two germline ends. The DNA for the CDR3 is TGTGCCAGCAGCGTAGGATTGGGGATTCAGGACGAGCAGTACTTC. It translates to CASSVGLGIQDEQYF. Combining the CDR3 with reference TRBV9 and TRBJ2-7 gives the whole variable domain DSGVTQTPKHLITATGQRVTLRCSPRSGDLSVYWYQQSLDQGLQFLIQYYNGEERAKGNILERFSAQQFPDLHSELNLSSLELGDSALYFCASSVGLGIQDEQYFGPGTRLTVT.